Following are 13 T cell receptor beta chains from one sample sequenced in a study of technical replicates of blood from a few donors. Libraries were prepared by immunoSEQ multiplex PCR; TCRdb keeps only in-frame clonotypes and omits some of them. The sample includes tens of thousands of clones, approximately 94% of them seen just once. The sample comprised T cells isolated from PBMCs. The receptor source for this set is a human donor in good health.

This sequence joins TRBV4-3 and TRBJ2-7, with D possibly TRBD2 on 5 matching bases. Germline CDR1 LGHNA, CDR2 YSLEER. This CDR3 is 16 amino acids long. Trimming stripped 0 bases from V and 1 base from J, with 13 bases between. The CDR3 DNA is TGCGCCAGCAGCCAAGATCGGGCAGGCGGGTCCTACGAGCAGTACTTC. This gives the protein CASSQDRAGGSYEQYF.

Only one count was recorded for this clone. The rearrangement links TRBV5-4 to TRBJ2-1; 14 bases map to TRBD2. The CDR3 is 16 residues long. V gave up 4 bases and J gave up 4 bases; unmatched junction bases: 4. Germline V gene sequence: CDR1 SGHNT, CDR2 YYREEE (reference sequence). The CDR3 DNA is TGTGCCAGCAGCGGGGGACTAGCGGGAGAGTACAATGAGCAGTTCTTC. It codes for CASSGGLAGEYNEQFF.

A few counts support this clone. CDR3 region: CASSLRGMNTEAFF. The CDR3 DNA is TGTGCCAGCAGCCTCAGGGGGATGAACACTGAAGCTTTCTTT. The chain recombines TRBV7-2 with TRBJ1-1, with 7 bases aligning to TRBD1. The CDR3 runs to 14 residues. The V and J ends lost 5 bases and 0 bases, in that order; junction bases with no gene match: 3. CDR1 is SGHTA and CDR2 is FQGNSA in the germline V gene.

The chain has TRBV6-6 and TRBJ2-7; D is perhaps TRBD1 (5 bases). The CDR3 runs to 15 residues. Germline V lookup: CDR1 MNHNY, CDR2 SVGAGI (reference sequence). V lost 2 bases and J lost 3, with 14 bases in between. The DNA for the CDR3 is TGTGCCAGCAGTTACGAGGCGATTAGGGGCTACGAGCAGTACTTC. This encodes CASSYEAIRGYEQYF.

The chain uses TRBV20-1 and TRBJ1-3; D unresolved. The germline CDR1 and CDR2 sequences are DFQATT and SNEGSKA (reference sequence). The CDR3 contains 11 residues. Trimming left V 7 bases short and J 8 bases short, with 12 bases between. The CDR3 region has the DNA TGCAGTGTGGTGATCGGAGACACCATATATTTT. Residues: CSVVIGDTIYF.

The chain employs TRBV9 and TRBJ1-3, with a possible D match to TRBD1 (5 bases). V was pared by 0 bases and J by 0 bases, with 10 bases between. Germline V gives CDR1 SGDLS, CDR2 YYNGEE. The CDR3 runs to 16 residues. The CDR3 coding sequence is TGTGCCAGCAGCGTAGTCAGTCAGGGCTCTGGAAACACCATATATTTT. Translation gives CASSVVSQGSGNTIYF.

This sequence joins TRBV7-3 and TRBJ1-5; unclear D gene. Trimming took 6 bases from V and 1 from J, leaving 10 bases between them. Germline CDR1 SGHTA, CDR2 FQGTGA. This CDR3 is 14 amino acids long. The CDR3 nucleotides are TGTGCCAGCAGTCCTAGCGTGAGCAATCAGCCCCAGCATTTT. It encodes CASSPSVSNQPQHF.

The chain has TRBV6-5 and TRBJ1-2, with D tentatively TRBD1 (6 bases). CDR1 MNHEY and CDR2 SVGAGI come from the germline V gene. The CDR3 runs to 14 residues. Between the trimmed V and J ends, which lost 0 bases and 8 bases, there was a span of 13 bases. The CDR3 DNA reads TGTGCCAGCAGTTACTCGAATTTTCAGGGGGGCTACACCTTC. This encodes CASSYSNFQGGYTF.

J is TRBJ1-5 and V is TRBV28; D unresolved. Trimming took 5 bases from V and 3 from J, leaving 8 bases between them. This CDR3 has 13 amino acids. Per the germline V gene, CDR1 is MDHEN and CDR2 is SYDVKM. The CDR3 region is CASSKPPNQPQHF. For the CDR3, the DNA is TGTGCCAGCAGTAAGCCCCCCAATCAGCCCCAGCATTTT.

This clone was counted a single time. The V gene is TRBV28, the J gene TRBJ2-5; 9 bases fit TRBD1. J gave up 2 bases and V 7 bases, and 11 bases lay outside the gene matches. Germline V gene lookup returns CDR1 MDHEN and CDR2 SYDVKM. This CDR3 is built from 16 residues. The CDR3 sequence is CASTHLGDRAQETQYF. The DNA of the CDR3 is TGTGCCAGCACACATCTAGGGGACAGGGCGCAAGAGACCCAGTACTTC.

The chain combines TRBV28 with TRBJ2-7, with D possibly matching TRBD1 (5 bases). This CDR3 has 16 residues. V was trimmed by 6 bases and J by 3 bases, leaving 21 bases between them. Germline loops: CDR1 MDHEN, CDR2 SYDVKM. CDR3 coding DNA: TGTGCCAGCAGCCCACTTCAGGGAAAAGAAGTCTACGAGCAGTACTTC. The encoded protein is CASSPLQGKEVYEQYF.

The chain links TRBV9 to TRBJ1-2; 7 bases match TRBD1. The CDR3 covers 16 residues. Germline loops: CDR1 SGDLS, CDR2 YYNGEE. V dropped 0 bases and J dropped 6; count of bases not matched to a gene: 11. DNA of the CDR3: TGTGCCAGCAGCGTAGCTGGGGCAGGGGGGTTCGATGGCTACACCTTC. Translating it yields CASSVAGAGGFDGYTF.

The chain has TRBV5-4 and TRBJ2-7, with 7 bases fitting TRBD1. CDR1 is SGHNT, CDR2 YYREEE, per germline (reference sequence). V lost 4 bases to trimming and J lost 3 bases; unmatched junction nucleotides: 10. CDR3 length: 15 amino acids. Here the CDR3 reads CASSTDRESDYEQYF. The CDR3 bases are TGTGCCAGCAGCACCGACAGGGAAAGTGACTACGAGCAGTACTTC.